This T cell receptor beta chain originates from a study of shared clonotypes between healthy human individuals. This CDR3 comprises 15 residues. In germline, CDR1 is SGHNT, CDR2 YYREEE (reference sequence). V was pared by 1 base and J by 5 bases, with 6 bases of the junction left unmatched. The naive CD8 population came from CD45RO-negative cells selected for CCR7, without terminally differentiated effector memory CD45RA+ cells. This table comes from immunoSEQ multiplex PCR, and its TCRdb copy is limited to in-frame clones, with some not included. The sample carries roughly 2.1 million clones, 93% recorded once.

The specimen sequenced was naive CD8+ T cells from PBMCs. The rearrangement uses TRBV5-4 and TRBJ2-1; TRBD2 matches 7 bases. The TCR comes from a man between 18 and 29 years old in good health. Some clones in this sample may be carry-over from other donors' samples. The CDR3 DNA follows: TGTGCCAGCAGCTTGAACGGGAGGATCCACAATGAGCAGTTCTTC. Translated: CASSLNGRIHNEQFF.